Listed below are T cell receptor beta chains from one sample, sequenced in a study of Ad26.COV2.S vaccination and SARS-CoV-2 variants. Generated by immunoSEQ multiplex PCR, the TCRdb table keeps only in-frame clones and is missing some. The sample consists of more than 300,000 clones, 80% to 90% of them appearing once. The material was peripheral blood, obtained in a trial of Ad26.COV2.S vaccine versus placebo. All receptors derive from a person between 18 and 65 years old who received the Ad26.COV2.S COVID-19 vaccine or a placebo. CDR3s include the opening cysteine and the closing phenylalanine or tryptophan. A D gene is named only where the DNA matches it firmly.

D gene: TRBD1
V gene: TRBV3-1/TRBV3-2
J gene: TRBJ2-7
CDR3 protein: CASSHGLPPGQAF
CDR3 DNA: TGTGCCAGCAGCCACGGTCTTCCCCCGGGACAGGCGTTC

D gene: TRBD2
V gene: TRBV5-1
J gene: TRBJ2-1
CDR3 protein: CASSVTSGTYNEQFF
CDR3 DNA: TGCGCCAGCAGCGTCACTAGCGGGACCTACAATGAGCAGTTCTTC

D gene: .
V gene: TRBV4-3
J gene: TRBJ1-1
CDR3 protein: CASSQGSGGGEKAFF
CDR3 DNA: TGCGCCAGCAGCCAAGGGTCTGGCGGGGGGGAGAAAGCTTTCTTT

D gene: .
V gene: TRBV2
J gene: TRBJ2-1
CDR3 protein: CASSGESVRNEQFF
CDR3 DNA: TGTGCCAGCAGTGGAGAGAGTGTGAGGAATGAGCAGTTCTTC

D gene: .
V gene: TRBV3-1/TRBV3-2
J gene: TRBJ2-1
CDR3 protein: CASSSRGAPSYNEQFF
CDR3 DNA: TGTGCCAGCAGCTCCAGGGGGGCCCCTTCCTACAATGAGCAGTTCTTC

D gene: .
V gene: TRBV5-1
J gene: TRBJ2-5
CDR3 protein: CASSLGQSGTQYF
CDR3 DNA: TGCGCCAGCAGCTTGGGCCAAAGTGGGACCCAGTACTTC

D gene: .
V gene: TRBV16
J gene: TRBJ1-1
CDR3 protein: CASSPLGRRAEAFF
CDR3 DNA: TGTGCCAGCAGCCCCCTAGGCAGGCGGGCTGAAGCTTTCTTT

D gene: .
V gene: TRBV28
J gene: TRBJ1-4
CDR3 protein: CASSLNRVLNEKLFF
CDR3 DNA: TGTGCCAGCAGTTTGAACAGGGTTCTGAATGAAAAACTGTTTTTT

D gene: TRBD1
V gene: TRBV27
J gene: TRBJ1-4
CDR3 protein: CASRLTPSGGGEKLFF
CDR3 DNA: TGTGCCAGCAGACTTACTCCCTCAGGGGGCGGTGAAAAACTGTTTTTT

D gene: .
V gene: TRBV6-4
J gene: TRBJ1-3
CDR3 protein: CASSEREEDGNTIYF
CDR3 DNA: TGTGCCAGCAGTGAGCGGGAGGAGGATGGAAACACCATATATTTT

D gene: .
V gene: TRBV28
J gene: TRBJ1-1
CDR3 protein: CASSLGGKGAFF
CDR3 DNA: TGTGCCAGCAGCCTTGGGGGAAAGGGGGCTTTCTTT

D gene: .
V gene: TRBV6-5
J gene: TRBJ1-2
CDR3 protein: CASSYSGSYGYTF
CDR3 DNA: TGTGCCAGCAGTTACTCCGGGAGCTATGGCTACACCTTC

D gene: TRBD1
V gene: TRBV15
J gene: TRBJ1-5
CDR3 protein: CATSSRTGRYQPQHF
CDR3 DNA: TGTGCCACCAGCAGTCGGACAGGGAGGTATCAGCCCCAGCATTTT

D gene: .
V gene: TRBV5-5
J gene: TRBJ2-2
CDR3 protein: CASSFWDTGELFF
CDR3 DNA: TGTGCCAGCAGCTTCTGGGACACCGGGGAGCTGTTTTTT

D gene: TRBD2
V gene: TRBV6-2/TRBV6-3
J gene: TRBJ2-3
CDR3 protein: CASSPLAKTDTQYF
CDR3 DNA: TGTGCCAGCAGCCCACTAGCGAAAACAGATACGCAGTATTTT